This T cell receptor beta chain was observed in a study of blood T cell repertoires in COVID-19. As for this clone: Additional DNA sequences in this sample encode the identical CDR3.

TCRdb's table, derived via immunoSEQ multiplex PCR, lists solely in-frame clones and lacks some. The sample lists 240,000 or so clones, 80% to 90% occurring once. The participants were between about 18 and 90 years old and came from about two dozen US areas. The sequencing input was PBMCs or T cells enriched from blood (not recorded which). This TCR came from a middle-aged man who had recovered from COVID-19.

The CDR3 DNA sequence: TGTGCCAGCAGCGTAGGGACTAGCGGCTACGAGCAGTACTTC. Protein: CASSVGTSGYEQYF. The genes are TRBV9 and TRBJ2-7; TRBD2 matches at 10 bases. The CDR3 sequence is 14 residues long. Germline lookup yields CDR1 SGDLS and CDR2 YYNGEE. V lost 0 bases to trimming and J lost 3 bases; unmatched junction nucleotides: 0. The whole variable domain, filled in from reference TRBV9 and TRBJ2-7, reads DSGVTQTPKHLITATGQRVTLRCSPRSGDLSVYWYQQSLDQGLQFLIQYYNGEERAKGNILERFSAQQFPDLHSELNLSSLELGDSALYFCASSVGTSGYEQYFGPGTRLTVT.